The rows below give T cell receptor beta chains drawn from one sample of a study of T-cell memory formation after mild COVID-19. MiXCR, run by TCRdb on the 5' RACE reads, gives a single entry per CDR3 protein. The sample carries fewer than 350,000 distinct CDR3 sequences, approximately 18% recorded once. The specimen sequenced was PBMCs or a T cell subset sorted from them (not recorded which). All receptors derive from a man between 18 and 29 years old who had mild COVID-19 (a few samples of this study predate the infection). Cell type and time point are not known. Both conserved end residues are part of each CDR3. The D gene is left open where the match is weak. Size tells how often a clone was seen (once, few, many) or the class of an expanded clone, and some rows leave it out.

cdr3_nt | cdr3_aa | j_call | d_call | v_call | clone_size
TGTGCCAGCTCACCAACGGCGACGAACACTGAAGCTTTCTTT | CASSPTATNTEAFF | TRBJ1-1 | . | TRBV18 | many
TGTGCCAGCAGTGAAGCCGGGACTACCTCCTACGAGCAGTACTTC | CASSEAGTTSYEQYF | TRBJ2-7 | TRBD2 | TRBV28 | few
TGTGCCAGCAGCTTAAACAGGGGGCACGATGAGGAGACCCAGTACTTC | CASSLNRGHDEETQYF | TRBJ2-5 | TRBD1 | TRBV5-5 | few
TGTGCCAGCACACCGGGGGCCCGGAATTCACCCCTCCACTTT | CASTPGARNSPLHF | TRBJ1-6 | . | TRBV12-3/TRBV12-4 | .
TGTGCCAGCAGTTCTACTAGCGGGGGCTGGAATGAGCAGTTCTTC | CASSSTSGGWNEQFF | TRBJ2-1 | TRBD2 | TRBV7-9 | .
TGTGCCAGCAGCGTAGTCCCAGCGGGGGGGCGTGGTGAGCAGTTCTTC | CASSVVPAGGRGEQFF | TRBJ2-1 | TRBD2 | TRBV9 | few
TGTGCCAGCTCCGGACAGGGAGAGACCTACGAGCAGTACTTC | CASSGQGETYEQYF | TRBJ2-7 | TRBD1 | TRBV2 | few
TGTGCCAGCAGCCCTGGGACAGGGGCTGAAGCTTTCTTT | CASSPGTGAEAFF | TRBJ1-1 | TRBD1 | TRBV7-3 | .
TGTGCCAGCCAGCGGGGACTTAGCACAGATACGCAGTATTTT | CASQRGLSTDTQYF | TRBJ2-3 | TRBD2 | TRBV28 | .
TGTGCCTGCGCCTGGTCCGGGACCCTCACTGAAGCTTTCTTT | CACAWSGTLTEAFF | TRBJ1-1 | . | TRBV30 | few
TGTGCCAGCAGTCCCCGGGACAGGGTCAATCAGCCCCAGCATTTT | CASSPRDRVNQPQHF | TRBJ1-5 | TRBD1 | TRBV6-2/TRBV6-3 | few
TGTGCCAGCAGCTTAGTCGAGGGGGGCACTGAAGCTTTCTTT | CASSLVEGGTEAFF | TRBJ1-1 | . | TRBV7-2 | .
TGTGCCAGCAGTGAATACCCAGGCTACGAGCAGTACTTC | CASSEYPGYEQYF | TRBJ2-7 | . | TRBV25-1 | many
TGCGCCAGCAAAGTCGGGGGGGCGGAGACCCAGTACTTC | CASKVGGAETQYF | TRBJ2-5 | TRBD2 | TRBV10-2 | many
TGTGCCAGCAGCGGGGGGCCCACGGGGGAGACCCAGTACTTC | CASSGGPTGETQYF | TRBJ2-5 | . | TRBV7-2 | many
TGTGCCAGCAGTGTAGGGAAAGGGAAGCTGTTTTTT | CASSVGKGKLFF | TRBJ2-2 | . | TRBV2 | few
TGTGCCACCTCGACGGAGATGAACACTGAAGCCTTCTTT | CATSTEMNTEAFF | TRBJ1-1 | . | TRBV9 | .
TGTGCCAGCAGCTTTGGGGGACAGGGATTCACTGAAGCTTTCTTT | CASSFGGQGFTEAFF | TRBJ1-1 | TRBD1 | TRBV7-2 | few
TGTGCCTGTAGCGGGGGGGCCGCGGTGGACATTCAGTACTTC | CACSGGAAVDIQYF | TRBJ2-4 | TRBD2 | TRBV30 | .
TGTGCCAGTGGACAACTGAATTCACCCCTCCACTTT | CASGQLNSPLHF | TRBJ1-6 | . | TRBV3-1 | few
TGTGCCAGCAGTGAAACCTTGTCCTACGAGCAGTACTTC | CASSETLSYEQYF | TRBJ2-7 | . | TRBV6-1 | .
TGTGCCAGCAAACCAAAACCTTTCTATAGGTACGAGCAGTACTTC | CASKPKPFYRYEQYF | TRBJ2-7 | . | TRBV6-5 | few
TGTGCCAGCAGCTTGGCTAGGAGCACAGATACGCAGTATTTT | CASSLARSTDTQYF | TRBJ2-3 | . | TRBV5-5 | few
TGTGCCACCAGTGAGCTCAGGGCGAGGGGCCAAGAGACCCAGTACTTC | CATSELRARGQETQYF | TRBJ2-5 | . | TRBV24-1 | .
TGTGCCAGCAGCTTAGCCGGACAGGATAATCAGCCCCAGCATTTT | CASSLAGQDNQPQHF | TRBJ1-5 | TRBD1 | TRBV7-9 | few
TGTGCCAGCAGCCCTGGACAGGGAATCCACGAGCAGTACTTC | CASSPGQGIHEQYF | TRBJ2-7 | TRBD1 | TRBV7-6 | few
TGTGCCAGCAGCCCGACCTCTAGCGGGGGATTCACCGGGGAGCTGTTTTTT | CASSPTSSGGFTGELFF | TRBJ2-2 | TRBD2 | TRBV7-3 | few
TGTGCCAGCAGTTACTCGAAGTTCGGGGGGCCCAGAGTCTTC | CASSYSKFGGPRVF | TRBJ2-1 | . | TRBV6-5 | .
TGTGCCAGCGGGCCAGGGGACATGAACACTGAAGCTTTCTTT | CASGPGDMNTEAFF | TRBJ1-1 | . | TRBV9 | .
TGTGCCAGCAGCCCCAGGTCTGGCGGCACAGATACGCAGTATTTT | CASSPRSGGTDTQYF | TRBJ2-3 | . | TRBV7-3 | .
TGTGCCAGCAGCTCCACCATGACAGATACGCAGTATTTT | CASSSTMTDTQYF | TRBJ2-3 | . | TRBV7-9 | .
TGTGCCAGCAGAGGAGGACGGATGGGGTATCAGCCCCAGCATTTT | CASRGGRMGYQPQHF | TRBJ1-5 | . | TRBV12-3/TRBV12-4 | few
TGTGCCAGCAGGGACGGGGAGCTGTTTTTT | CASRDGELFF | TRBJ2-2 | . | TRBV6-2/TRBV6-3 | .
TGTGCCAGCAGCTTATCAGCGGGGGGGGCCGAGCAGTACTTC | CASSLSAGGAEQYF | TRBJ2-7 | TRBD2 | TRBV7-2 | few
TGCAGCGTTGAAGATCTTAACAGACGGCCACACACTGAAGCTTTCTTT | CSVEDLNRRPHTEAFF | TRBJ1-1 | . | TRBV29-1 | .
TGCGCCAGCAGCTTCCTTTCGGTCCCGAACACTGAAGCTTTCTTT | CASSFLSVPNTEAFF | TRBJ1-1 | . | TRBV5-1 | .
TGTGCCAGCAGCGAGGGACAGGGTTTTCGTGAGCAGTACTTC | CASSEGQGFREQYF | TRBJ2-7 | TRBD1 | TRBV9 | few
TGTGCCAGCTCACCAGGTCTACAGGCTCGCGAGCAGTACTTC | CASSPGLQAREQYF | TRBJ2-7 | . | TRBV18 | .
TGTGCCATCAGTTCGCTAGCGGGGGGGCCTCGCAATGAGCAGTTCTTC | CAISSLAGGPRNEQFF | TRBJ2-1 | TRBD2 | TRBV10-3 | many
TGTGCCAGCAGCGTAGACAGTAACTATGGCTACACCTTC | CASSVDSNYGYTF | TRBJ1-2 | . | TRBV9 | few
TGTGCCAGCAGCCAAGATCGGGACAGCTCTGGGGCCAACGTCCTGACTTTC | CASSQDRDSSGANVLTF | TRBJ2-6 | TRBD1 | TRBV4-2 | many
TGTGCCAGCAGTTCTAGACCGGGACGGCAACCCCACTTT | CASSSRPGRQPHF | TRBJ1-6 | . | TRBV27 | .
TGCGCCAGCAGCTTCGAGGAGGGCACAGTTTTCTTT | CASSFEEGTVFF | TRBJ1-1 | . | TRBV5-1 | .